This T cell receptor (beta chain) was identified during a study of Graves' ophthalmopathy and Graves' hyperthyroidism. Whole-study context: Peripheral blood sampling occurred at initial diagnosis, before any treatment.

The authors amplified TCR beta CDR3 regions from RNA transcripts. Second-round multiplex PCR came after first-round RT-PCR with HTBI primers. TCRdb reanalysed the multiplex PCR reads using MiXCR and keeps one entry per CDR3 protein. Found here are 200,000 to 250,000 distinct CDR3 sequences, roughly 29% of them singletons; the top ten hold approximately 9.6%. Thyroid ultrasound, orbital computed tomography, TRAb, serum thyroxine and clinical symptoms formed the basis of diagnosis. Germline V CDR1 and CDR2: SGHAT, FQNNGV. The CDR3 totals 16 residues. V gave up 3 bases and J gave up 0 bases, with 15 bases separating them.

This sequence was found in a man between 50 and 59 years old with Graves' ophthalmopathy. This chain connects TRBV11-2 to TRBJ2-7; D may be TRBD1 or TRBD2 (5 bases each). Sequenced sample: peripheral blood. The DNA for the CDR3 is TGTGCCAGCAGCTTCGGCAGTAGAGGGGCCTCCTACGAGCAGTACTTC. It yields the protein CASSFGSRGASYEQYF.